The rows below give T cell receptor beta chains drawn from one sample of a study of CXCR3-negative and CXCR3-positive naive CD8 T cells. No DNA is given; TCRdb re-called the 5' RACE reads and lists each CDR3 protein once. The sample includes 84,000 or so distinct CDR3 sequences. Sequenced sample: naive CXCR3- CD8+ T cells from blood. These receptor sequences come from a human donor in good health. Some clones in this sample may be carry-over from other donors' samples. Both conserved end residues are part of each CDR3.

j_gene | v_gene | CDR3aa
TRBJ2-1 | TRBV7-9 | CASSLAAATYYNEQFF
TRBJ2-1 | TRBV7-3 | CASSPVLTGAWNEQFF
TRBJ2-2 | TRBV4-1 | CASSQDGGTGELFF
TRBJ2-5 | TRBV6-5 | CASSSGTGQETQYF
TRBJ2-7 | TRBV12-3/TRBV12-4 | CASSPSGLTTYEQYF
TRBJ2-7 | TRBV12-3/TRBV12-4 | CASTSRRGYEQYF
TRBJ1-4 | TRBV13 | CAITIRGTNEKLFF
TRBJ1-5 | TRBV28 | CASIPSSFGQRNQPQHF
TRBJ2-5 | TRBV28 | CASSFYGGPFETQYF
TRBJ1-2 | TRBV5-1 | CASSLGLSTGDYGYTF
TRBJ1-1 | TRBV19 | CASSRGTGNTEAFF
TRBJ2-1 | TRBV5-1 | CASSLWMTMVNNEQFF
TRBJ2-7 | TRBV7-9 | CASSRTDSSYEQYF
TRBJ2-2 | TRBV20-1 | CSASNRGRLGGELFF
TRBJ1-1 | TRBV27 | CASSTLDAYTEAFF
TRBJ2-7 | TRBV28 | CASRGISYEQYF
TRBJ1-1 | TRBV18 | CASSPTTRNTEAFF
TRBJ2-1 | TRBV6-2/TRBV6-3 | CASSYTGAYNEQFF
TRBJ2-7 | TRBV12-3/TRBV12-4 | CASSFRLAGNAHEQYF
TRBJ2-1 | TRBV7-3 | CASSFGAGGFDEQFF
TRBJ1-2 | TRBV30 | CAWSGGAWDGYTF
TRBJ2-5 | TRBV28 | CASSLVPDSWYGAQYF
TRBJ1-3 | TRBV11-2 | CASTVFFSSGNTIYF